A single sample is the source of the 30 T cell receptor beta chains below, sequenced in a study of Tregs in tolerant kidney transplant recipients. Sequencing was performed with immunoSEQ multiplex PCR; in TCRdb, only in-frame clones are kept and a portion is missing. The sample consists of 15,000 to 18,000 clones, 90% to 95% of them appearing once. The sequenced sample consisted of CD8+ T cells from blood. The source is a human donor in good health.

This chain connects TRBV6-5 to TRBJ1-2, with 7 bases fitting TRBD1. The CDR3 runs to 15 residues. The germline CDR1 and CDR2 sequences are MNHEY and SVGAGI. With 5 bases clipped from V and 0 bases from J, the junction kept 6 bases outside the gene matches. The CDR3 DNA reads TGTGCCAGCAGTCGCAAGGGGGCGTCTAACTATGGCTACACCTTC. It specifies CASSRKGASNYGYTF.

In its sample, this clone was seen once. This chain connects TRBV6-6 to TRBJ2-7; D gene uncertain. This CDR3 has 16 residues. From germline, CDR1 is MNHNY and CDR2 SVGAGI (reference sequence). Trimming pared 0 bases from V and 0 bases from J, leaving 12 bases between. The CDR3 DNA sequence: TGTGCCAGCAGTTACTCGTTGCGTCCCAGCTCCTACGAGCAGTACTTC. This translates into CASSYSLRPSSYEQYF.

The genes are TRBV5-6 and TRBJ2-1; either TRBD1 or TRBD2 may fit D (5 bases each). Looked up from germline, CDR1 is SGHDT and CDR2 is YYEEEE. This CDR3 is 14 amino acids long. Trimming removed 4 bases at V and 7 bases at J, with 15 bases between. The DNA for the CDR3 is TGTGCCAGCAGCCGAGTGGGGGATCTTAATGAGCAGTTCTTC. Translating it yields CASSRVGDLNEQFF.

The rearrangement uses TRBV4-3 and TRBJ2-7, with 9 bases lining up with TRBD2. Germline V gives CDR1 LGHNA, CDR2 YSLEER. The CDR3 sequence is 15 residues long. Trimming cost V 3 bases and J 2 bases; bases outside gene matches: 5. CDR3 sequence reads: CASSQGPSGAYEQYF. CDR3 coding DNA: TGCGCCAGCAGCCAGGGGCCTAGCGGGGCCTACGAGCAGTACTTC.

CDR3 nucleotide sequence: TGTGCCAGCAGCCTGACAGGGGGTTCTACTGAAGCTTTCTTT. It yields the protein CASSLTGGSTEAFF. The V gene is TRBV6-5, the J gene TRBJ1-1; 9 nucleotides agree with TRBD1. Germline V gene lookup returns CDR1 MNHEY and CDR2 SVGAGI. The CDR3 runs to 14 residues. V shed 6 bases and J 5 bases; nucleotides not matched to a gene: 7.

J is TRBJ2-7 and V is TRBV4-3; 11 bases fit TRBD2. V was pared by 3 bases and J by 3 bases, with 7 bases of the junction left unmatched. The germline V gene has CDR1 LGHNA and CDR2 YSLEER. The CDR3 consists of 16 residues. The CDR3 loop is CASSQHLAGGRYEQYF. CDR3 sequence (DNA): TGCGCCAGCAGCCAGCACCTAGCGGGAGGTCGCTACGAGCAGTACTTC.

The chain employs TRBV20-1 and TRBJ2-5, with D possibly being TRBD2 (5 bases). Trimming pared 5 bases from V and 7 bases from J, leaving 11 bases between. The germline gives CDR1 DFQATT, CDR2 SNEGSKA (reference sequence). The CDR3 length is 11 residues. The CDR3 loop is CSAPFAGTQYF. Here the CDR3 DNA reads TGCAGTGCTCCCTTCGCGGGGACCCAGTACTTC.

V gene TRBV19 combines with J gene TRBJ1-1; TRBD1 is a possible D gene (5 bases). The CDR3 is 15 residues long. Germline V gives CDR1 LNHDA, CDR2 SQIVND (reference sequence). V was clipped by 6 bases and J by 4 bases, with 18 bases between them. The DNA for the CDR3 is TGTGCCAGTAGAACTGCGGTAAGGGGCGGCACTGAAGCTTTCTTT. It encodes CASRTAVRGGTEAFF.

CDR3 sequence: CAWSVLAGGRYTGELFF. Written as DNA, the CDR3 is TGTGCCTGGAGTGTACTAGCGGGAGGGCGATACACCGGGGAGCTGTTTTTT. V is TRBV30 and J is TRBJ2-2; 13 bases fit TRBD2. V lost 0 bases and J lost 3; bases outside the gene matches: 4. There are 17 residues in the CDR3. Germline loops: CDR1 GTSNPN, CDR2 SVGIG (reference sequence).

V gene TRBV27 combines with J gene TRBJ2-7; no definite D call. The CDR3 totals 15 residues. Per the germline V gene, CDR1 is MNHEY and CDR2 is SMNVEV (reference sequence). V gave up 3 bases and J gave up 0 bases, with 12 bases separating them. CDR3 loop: CASSFAPPGSYEQYF. The CDR3 coding sequence is TGTGCCAGCAGTTTTGCCCCGCCTGGCTCCTACGAGCAGTACTTC.

The genes are TRBV6-4 and TRBJ2-7, with D uncertain. V lost 11 bases to trimming and J lost 2 bases, with 19 bases between them. This CDR3 comprises 14 residues. Per the germline V gene, CDR1 is MRHNA and CDR2 is SNTAGT. CDR3 loop: CAGIGMGSPYEQYF. Here the CDR3 DNA reads TGTGCCGGAATAGGTATGGGATCCCCCTACGAGCAGTACTTC.

This clone has just one count. The chain is built from TRBV30 and TRBJ2-7; 7 bases fit TRBD1. CDR3 length: 12 residues. V was clipped by 0 bases and J by 5 bases; unmatched bases: 1. Per the germline V gene, CDR1 is GTSNPN and CDR2 is SVGIG (reference sequence). CDR3: CAWSVDRDEQYF. DNA of the CDR3: TGTGCCTGGAGTGTCGACAGGGACGAGCAGTACTTC.

The table lists this clone with a count of one. V is TRBV4-3 and J is TRBJ2-2; D remains unclear. The CDR3 spans 16 residues. Germline lookup yields CDR1 LGHNA and CDR2 YSLEER. Trimming pared 1 base from V and 0 bases from J, leaving 9 bases between. This CDR3 reads CASSQVSGSNTGELFF. The CDR3 DNA is TGCGCCAGCAGCCAAGTTTCCGGATCGAACACCGGGGAGCTGTTTTTT.

The V and J genes are TRBV15 and TRBJ1-5; D might be TRBD1 (5 bases). Germline V CDR1 and CDR2: LNHNV, YYDKDF (reference sequence). There are 12 residues in the CDR3. V was cut by 8 bases and J by 2 bases, with 7 bases left in between. CDR3 coding DNA: TGTGCCACCCAGGGTGGCAATCAGCCCCAGCATTTT. As protein: CATQGGNQPQHF.

The chain combines TRBV19 with TRBJ1-2; D is uncertain. Trimming took off 3 bases at V and 7 bases at J, with 12 bases between the two ends. This CDR3 region has 13 residues. In germline, CDR1 is LNHDA, CDR2 SQIVND (reference sequence). CDR3 protein: CASSIEGFGGYTF. CDR3 nucleotide sequence: TGTGCCAGTAGTATCGAGGGTTTTGGTGGCTACACCTTC.

The genes are TRBV4-2 and TRBJ1-2, with 7 bases matching TRBD1. In germline, CDR1 is LGHNA, CDR2 YNFKEQ. Germline trimming cut 5 bases from V and 4 bases from J; bases unmatched to any gene: 10. The CDR3 runs to 15 residues. The CDR3: CASSITSEGAYGYTF. CDR3 sequence (DNA): TGTGCCAGCAGCATAACATCGGAGGGGGCCTATGGCTACACCTTC.

Concerning this clone: The limits of the CDR3 on the DNA are not certain, so only TCRdb's listed CDR3 is given. This chain joins TRBV27 and TRBJ2-1; TRBD2, the table's D call, was not compared with the DNA. Germline values: CDR1 MNHEY, CDR2 SMNVEV (reference sequence). The CDR3 length equals 16 residues, ends included. CDR3 amino acids: CASSLSLRRDYNEQFF.

The CDR3 spells CSAGMGREQYF. CDR3 DNA: TGCAGCGCCGGAATGGGTCGGGAGCAGTACTTC. The V gene is TRBV20-1, the J gene TRBJ2-7; D unclear. Germline CDR1 DFQATT, CDR2 SNEGSKA (reference sequence). The CDR3 runs 11 residues.

The V and J genes are TRBV30 and TRBJ2-3, with D maybe TRBD2 (6 bases). V lost 1 base to trimming and J lost 4 bases, with 9 bases between them. Germline CDR1 is GTSNPN and CDR2 is SVGIG (reference sequence). This CDR3 is 13 amino acids long. CDR3 sequence: CAWSAGGSDTQYF. As DNA, the CDR3 is TGTGCCTGGAGTGCTGGGGGGTCAGATACGCAGTATTTT.

The chain employs TRBV11-2 and TRBJ2-3; 11 bases map to TRBD2. Germline loops: CDR1 SGHAT, CDR2 FQNNGV. The V gene end was trimmed by 1 base and the J gene end by 3 bases; junction bases not matched to a gene: 12. This CDR3 is 19 amino acids long. The CDR3 DNA is TGTGCCAGCAGCTTAGTTGTGACTAGCGGGACCGAAGGGACAGATACGCAGTATTTT. This codes for CASSLVVTSGTEGTDTQYF.

The gene calls are TRBV23-1 and TRBJ2-3; D is perhaps TRBD1 or TRBD2 (5 bases each). TRBV23-1 is recorded as an ORF, its role being uncertain. Trimming left V 2 bases short and J 1 base short, with 10 bases between. This CDR3 has 15 residues. The CDR3 region has the DNA TGCGCCAGCAGTCAACCGGGACCCGGCACAGATACGCAGTATTTT. Translating gives CASSQPGPGTDTQYF.

This clone was detected once. The rearrangement joins TRBV2 to TRBJ2-7; 10 bases are shared with TRBD2. Germline CDR1 reads SNHLY; CDR2 reads FYNNEI. The CDR3 totals 18 residues. J was trimmed by 2 bases and V by 0 bases; bases with no gene match: 10. DNA of the CDR3: TGTGCCAGCAGTGAAGCTTCTAGCGGGAGCCTTTCGGCCTACGAGCAGTACTTC. It is translated as CASSEASSGSLSAYEQYF.

CDR3 DNA sequence: TGCAGTGCTAGGTTGGGGACCCAAGCTTTCTTT. The encoded protein is CSARLGTQAFF. V is TRBV20-1 and J is TRBJ1-1, with D perhaps TRBD1 (5 bases). Germline CDR1 reads DFQATT; CDR2 reads SNEGSKA (reference sequence). CDR3 length: 11 residues. With 3 bases removed from V and 9 bases from J, the gap between germline ends came to 11 bases.

The chain couples TRBV29-1 to TRBJ2-7; TRBD1 is a possible D gene (9 bases). In germline, CDR1 is SQVTM, CDR2 ANQGSEA. This CDR3 comprises 15 residues. The V and J ends lost 5 bases and 3 bases respectively, with 20 bases between them. The CDR3 reads CSVPHGGGQGYEQYF. The CDR3, as DNA: TGCAGCGTTCCTCACGGGGGGGGACAGGGCTACGAGCAGTACTTC.

This chain connects TRBV10-3 to TRBJ2-7; 13 bases line up with TRBD2. Germline V gene lookup returns CDR1 ENHRY and CDR2 SYGVKD. V gave up 3 bases and J gave up 6 bases; unmatched junction bases: 5. CDR3 length equals 15 residues. The CDR3 nucleotides read TGTGCCATCAGTGACTCGGGGACTAGCGGGGTCGAGCAGTACTTC. It is translated as CAISDSGTSGVEQYF.

The genes are TRBV29-1 and TRBJ2-4; D remains unclear. V lost 6 bases, J lost 3 bases, and 21 bases lay in between. Per the germline V gene, CDR1 is SQVTM and CDR2 is ANQGSEA. The CDR3 has 16 amino acids. The CDR3 here is CSVLKEAFLGKNIQYF. As DNA, the CDR3 is TGCAGCGTCCTCAAAGAGGCATTCCTTGGCAAAAACATTCAGTACTTC.

This chain uses TRBV5-6 with TRBJ2-7, with D perhaps TRBD1 (5 bases). This CDR3 is 13 amino acids long. The V gene lost 0 bases and the J gene lost 6 bases, with 10 bases spanning the gap. Germline-derived CDR1 and CDR2 are SGHDT and YYEEEE. The CDR3 loop is CASSLEGVSEQYF. The CDR3 DNA reads TGTGCCAGCAGCTTGGAAGGGGTATCCGAGCAGTACTTC.

The chain combines TRBV7-8 with TRBJ2-4; 11 bases map to TRBD2. The ends lost 4 bases at V and 0 bases at J; junction bases unmatched: 14. Per germline, CDR1 SGHVS and CDR2 FQNEAQ. The CDR3 extends over 20 amino acids. DNA of the CDR3: TGTGCCAGCAGCTCCCTTCGTAGGGGACTAGCGGTTTTAGCCAAAAACATTCAGTACTTC. Its protein is CASSSLRRGLAVLAKNIQYF.

CDR3 sequence (DNA): TGTGCCAGTAGTATGACAGATAATTCACCCCTCCACTTT. Protein: CASSMTDNSPLHF. The V call is TRBV19, the J call TRBJ1-6; a possible D gene is TRBD1 (5 bases). CDR1 and CDR2 (germline): LNHDA, SQIVND (reference sequence). Between the trimmed V and J ends, which lost 3 bases and 5 bases, there was a span of 5 bases. The CDR3 totals 13 residues.

The chain carries TRBV7-8 and TRBJ2-7; D is ambiguous. CDR1 is SGHVS and CDR2 is FQNEAQ in the germline V gene. V was pared by 3 bases and J by 6 bases, with 6 bases between. CDR3 size: 11 residues. CDR3 loop: CASSFLGEQYF. Here the CDR3 DNA reads TGTGCCAGCAGCTTCTTGGGCGAGCAGTACTTC.